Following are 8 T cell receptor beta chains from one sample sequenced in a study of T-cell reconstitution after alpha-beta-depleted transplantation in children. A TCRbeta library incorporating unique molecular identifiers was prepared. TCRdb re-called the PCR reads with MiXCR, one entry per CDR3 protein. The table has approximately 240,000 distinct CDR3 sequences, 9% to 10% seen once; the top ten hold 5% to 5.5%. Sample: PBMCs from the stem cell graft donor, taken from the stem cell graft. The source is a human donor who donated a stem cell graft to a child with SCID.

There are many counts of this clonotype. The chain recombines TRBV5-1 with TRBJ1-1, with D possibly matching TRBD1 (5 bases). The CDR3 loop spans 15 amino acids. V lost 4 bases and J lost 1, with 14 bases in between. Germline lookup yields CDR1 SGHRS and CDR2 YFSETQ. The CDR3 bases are TGCGCCAGCAGCGCGGGACGCGGGGGGAACACTGAAGCTTTCTTT. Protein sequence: CASSAGRGGNTEAFF.

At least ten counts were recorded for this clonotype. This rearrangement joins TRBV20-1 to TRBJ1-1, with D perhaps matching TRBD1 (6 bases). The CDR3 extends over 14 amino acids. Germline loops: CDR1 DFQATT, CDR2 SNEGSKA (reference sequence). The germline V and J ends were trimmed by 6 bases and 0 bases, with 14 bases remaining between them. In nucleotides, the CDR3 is TGCAGTGCGACTACGGGGGGCTTGAACACTGAAGCTTTCTTT. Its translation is CSATTGGLNTEAFF.

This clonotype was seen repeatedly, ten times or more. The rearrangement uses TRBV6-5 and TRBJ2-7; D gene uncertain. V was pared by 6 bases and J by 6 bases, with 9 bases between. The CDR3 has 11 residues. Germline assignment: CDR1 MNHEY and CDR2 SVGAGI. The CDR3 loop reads CASRGYREQYF. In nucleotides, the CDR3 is TGTGCCAGCAGAGGGTACCGCGAGCAGTACTTC.

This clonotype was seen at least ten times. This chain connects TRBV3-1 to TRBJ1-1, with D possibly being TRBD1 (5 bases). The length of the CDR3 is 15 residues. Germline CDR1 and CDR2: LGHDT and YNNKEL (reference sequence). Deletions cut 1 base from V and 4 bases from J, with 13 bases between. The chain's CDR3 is CASSQGGVVGTEAFF. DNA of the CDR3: TGTGCCAGCAGCCAAGGGGGGGTGGTAGGCACTGAAGCTTTCTTT.

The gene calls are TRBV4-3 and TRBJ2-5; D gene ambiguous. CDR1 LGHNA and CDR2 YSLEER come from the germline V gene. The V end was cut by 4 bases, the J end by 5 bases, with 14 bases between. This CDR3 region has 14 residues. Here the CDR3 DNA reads TGCGCCAGCAGCCGTGAGGTCCGAAGCGAGACCCAGTACTTC. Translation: CASSREVRSETQYF.

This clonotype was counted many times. The CDR3 sequence: CSAGSSQETQYF. The CDR3 DNA follows: TGCAGCGCCGGTAGTAGCCAAGAGACCCAGTACTTC. This sequence joins TRBV29-1 and TRBJ2-5; no reliable D call. This CDR3 has 12 residues. Trimming shortened V by 7 bases and J by 1 base, and 10 bases separated the two germline ends. Germline values: CDR1 SQVTM, CDR2 ANQGSEA. The full variable domain, with the rest looked up from reference TRBV29-1 and TRBJ2-5, is SAVISQKPSRDICQRGTSLTIQCQVDSQVTMMFWYRQQPGQSLTLIATANQGSEATYESGFVIDKFPISRPNLTFSTLTVSNMSPEDSSIYLCSAGSSQETQYFGPGTRLLVL.

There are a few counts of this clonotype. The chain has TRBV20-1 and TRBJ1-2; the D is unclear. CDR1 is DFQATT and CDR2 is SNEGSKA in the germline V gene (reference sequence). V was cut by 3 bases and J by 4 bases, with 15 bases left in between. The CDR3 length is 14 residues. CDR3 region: CSASEPTSSYGYTF. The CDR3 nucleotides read TGCAGTGCTAGCGAACCGACAAGCAGCTATGGCTACACCTTC.

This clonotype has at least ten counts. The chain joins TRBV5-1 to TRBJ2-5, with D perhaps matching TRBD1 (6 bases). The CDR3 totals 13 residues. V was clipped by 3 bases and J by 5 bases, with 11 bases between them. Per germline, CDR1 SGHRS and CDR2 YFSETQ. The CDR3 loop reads CASSSQGGETQYF. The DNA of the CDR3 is TGCGCCAGCAGCTCACAGGGTGGGGAGACCCAGTACTTC.